This T cell receptor (beta chain) was captured by sequencing in a study of blood T cells in healthy people across ages. Study as a whole: With template switching, about one barcoded beta molecule was captured per two T cells.

Whole-study results and caveats: Significant beta diversity loss was already apparent by age roughly 40, declining roughly linearly.

Germline V lookup: CDR1 DFQATT, CDR2 SNEGSKA (reference sequence). The CDR3 runs to 14 residues. Combining a sample-barcoded 5' primer with a J-beta primer mix, a second PCR ran for about 6 to 11 cycles. Using its own MiXCR run on the 5' RACE reads, TCRdb lists one record per CDR3 protein. This table holds 1.5 million to 2 million distinct CDR3 sequences, 28% found once. With each sample, at least 5 micrograms of total RNA were extracted. A word on this clonotype: Its antigen is still unknown. At one of its ends the junction is not consistent with the germline gene, which may arise from a read error.

Sequencing used blood. The TCR originated in a woman under 40 in good health. The V and J genes are TRBV20-1 and TRBJ2-1; possibly TRBD1 for D (6 bases). CDR3: CSARTGFSYSEQFF. The DNA of the CDR3 is TGCAGTGCTCGAACAGGGTTTTCCTACAGTGAGCAGTTCTTC.